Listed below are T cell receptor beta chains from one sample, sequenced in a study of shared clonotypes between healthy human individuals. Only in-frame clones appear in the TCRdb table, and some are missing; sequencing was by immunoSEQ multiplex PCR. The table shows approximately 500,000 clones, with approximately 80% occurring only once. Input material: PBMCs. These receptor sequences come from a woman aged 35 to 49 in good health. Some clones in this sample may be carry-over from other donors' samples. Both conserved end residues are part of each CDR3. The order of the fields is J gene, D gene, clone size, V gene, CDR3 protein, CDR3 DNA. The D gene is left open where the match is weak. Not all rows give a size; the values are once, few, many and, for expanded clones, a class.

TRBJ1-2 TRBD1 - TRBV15 CATSRLGQDYGYTF TGTGCCACCAGCAGATTGGGACAGGATTATGGCTACACCTTC
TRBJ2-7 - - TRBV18 CASSMGFVDEQYF TGTGCCAGCTCAATGGGGTTTGTCGACGAGCAGTACTTC
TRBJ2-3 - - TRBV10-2 CASSAAPEWIYTQYF TGCGCCAGCAGTGCCGCCCCAGAGTGGATATATACGCAGTATTTT
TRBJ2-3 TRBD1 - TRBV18 CASSPRQGETNTQYF TGTGCCAGCTCACCCAGACAGGGGGAAACGAATACGCAGTATTTT
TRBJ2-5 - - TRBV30 CAWGGLSQETQYF TGTGCCTGGGGAGGACTAAGCCAAGAGACCCAGTACTTC
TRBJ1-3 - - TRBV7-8 CASSPGRGSGNTIYF TGTGCCAGCAGCCCAGGTCGGGGCTCTGGAAACACCATATATTTT
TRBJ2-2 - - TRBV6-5 CASGLTSNTGELFF TGTGCCAGCGGCCTCACATCGAACACCGGGGAGCTGTTTTTT
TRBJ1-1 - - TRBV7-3 CASSREMGYTEAFF TGTGCCAGCAGCCGAGAAATGGGGTACACTGAAGCTTTCTTT
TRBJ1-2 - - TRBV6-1 CATGGRLDYGYTF TGTGCCACCGGCGGTCGATTGGACTATGGCTACACCTTC
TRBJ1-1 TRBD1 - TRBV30 CASGDRNTEAFF TGTGCCTCCGGGGACAGGAACACTGAAGCTTTCTTT
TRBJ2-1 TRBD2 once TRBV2 CASRQRDGYNEQFF TGTGCCAGCAGGCAGCGGGACGGCTACAATGAGCAGTTCTTC
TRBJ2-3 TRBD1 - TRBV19 CASSIRTGSTDTQYF TGTGCCAGTAGTATTAGGACAGGGAGCACAGATACGCAGTATTTT
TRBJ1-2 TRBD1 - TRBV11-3 CASTLAGTGGYGYTF TGTGCCAGCACACTAGCTGGGACAGGGGGCTATGGCTACACCTTC
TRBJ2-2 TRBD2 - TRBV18 CASSPLLAGGTNTGELFF TGTGCCAGCTCACCACTGCTAGCGGGAGGGACGAACACCGGGGAGCTGTTTTTT
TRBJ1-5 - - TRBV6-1 CASSPRGANNQPQHF TGTGCCAGCAGTCCCCGGGGGGCCAACAATCAGCCCCAGCATTTT
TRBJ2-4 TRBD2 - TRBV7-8 CASSRIAGGENIQYF TGTGCCAGCAGTCGTATAGCGGGAGGGGAAAACATTCAGTACTTC
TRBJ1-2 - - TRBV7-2 CASSSGPGNGYTF TGTGCCAGCAGCTCCGGGCCCGGCAATGGCTACACCTTC
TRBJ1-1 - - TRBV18 CASSRTQNTEAFF TGTGCCAGCTCACGGACACAGAACACTGAAGCTTTCTTT
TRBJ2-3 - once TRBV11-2 CASSLLGAGGTDTQYF TGTGCCAGCAGCCTCTTAGGTGCGGGCGGTACAGATACGCAGTATTTT
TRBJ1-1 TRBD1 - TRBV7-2 CASSLAIGGNTEAFF TGTGCCAGCAGCTTAGCGATAGGGGGCAACACTGAAGCTTTCTTT
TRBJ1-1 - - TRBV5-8 CASSSGPYEAFF TGTGCCAGCAGCTCGGGGCCCTATGAAGCTTTCTTT
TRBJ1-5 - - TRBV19 CASSMRGPGQPQHF TGTGCCAGTAGTATGAGGGGCCCGGGGCAGCCCCAGCATTTT
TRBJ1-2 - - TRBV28 CASSWAAYGYTF TGTGCCAGCAGTTGGGCAGCTTATGGCTACACCTTC
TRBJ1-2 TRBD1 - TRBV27 CASSRLDRAGGYTF TGTGCCAGCAGTAGACTAGACAGGGCAGGCGGCTACACCTTC
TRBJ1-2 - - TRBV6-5 CASRPGNRGYTF TGTGCCAGCAGACCAGGGAATCGGGGCTACACCTTC
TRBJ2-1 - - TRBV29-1 CSVEGGGGSYNEQFF TGCAGCGTTGAAGGCGGGGGCGGCTCCTACAATGAGCAGTTCTTC
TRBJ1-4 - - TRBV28 CASSRIHGTNEKLFF TGTGCCAGCAGTCGCATACATGGGACTAATGAAAAACTGTTTTTT
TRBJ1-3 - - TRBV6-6 CASEGSGNTIYF TGTGCCAGCGAGGGCTCTGGAAACACCATATATTTT
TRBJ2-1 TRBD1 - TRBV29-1 CSAFGQGYNEQFF TGCAGCGCCTTCGGACAGGGCTACAATGAGCAGTTCTTC
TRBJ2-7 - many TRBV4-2 CASSQEVGVGGNEQYF TGTGCCAGCAGCCAAGAGGTGGGAGTGGGTGGAAACGAGCAGTACTTC
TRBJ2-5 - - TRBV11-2 CASSLRWGVGNQETQYF TGTGCCAGCAGCTTACGGTGGGGGGTAGGGAACCAAGAGACCCAGTACTTC
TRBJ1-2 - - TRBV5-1 CASSLNPEANYGYTF TGCGCCAGCAGCTTGAATCCGGAAGCTAACTATGGCTACACCTTC
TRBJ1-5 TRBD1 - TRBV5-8 CASSLLGQGAGQPQHF TGCGCCAGCAGCTTGCTGGGTCAGGGGGCAGGTCAGCCCCAGCATTTT
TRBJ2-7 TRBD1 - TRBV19 CASKTGDTYEQYF TGTGCCAGTAAAACAGGGGATACCTACGAGCAGTACTTC
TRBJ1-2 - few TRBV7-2 CASSAADRTNYGYTF TGTGCCAGCAGCGCAGCCGACAGAACTAACTATGGCTACACCTTC
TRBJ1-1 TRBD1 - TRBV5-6 CASSDRGNWNTEAFF TGTGCCAGCAGCGACAGGGGAAATTGGAACACTGAAGCTTTCTTT
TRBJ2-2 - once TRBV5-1 CASSWTVLEAGELFF TGCGCCAGCAGCTGGACAGTACTAGAAGCCGGGGAGCTGTTTTTT
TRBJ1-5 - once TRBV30 CAWSLRDNQPQHF TGTGCCTGGAGCTTGAGGGACAATCAGCCCCAGCATTTT
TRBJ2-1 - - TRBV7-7 CASSLSGQHNEQFF TGTGCTAGCAGCTTAAGCGGGCAGCACAATGAGCAGTTCTTC
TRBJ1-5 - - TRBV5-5 CASSLGAGEYQPQHF TGTGCCAGCAGCTTGGGGGCAGGGGAATATCAGCCCCAGCATTTT
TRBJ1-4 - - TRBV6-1 CASSEVGPPATNEKLFF TGTGCCAGCAGTGAAGTTGGGCCCCCTGCAACTAATGAAAAACTGTTTTTT
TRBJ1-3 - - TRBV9 CASGVGSGSGNTIYF TGTGCCTCCGGGGTAGGGAGCGGCTCTGGAAACACCATATATTTT
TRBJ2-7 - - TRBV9 CASSVGGGTYEQYF TGTGCCAGCAGCGTAGGGGGGGGCACCTACGAGCAGTACTTC
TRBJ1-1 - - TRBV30 CARDSVPLNTEAFF TGTGCTCGTGACAGCGTACCCCTAAACACTGAAGCCTTCTTT
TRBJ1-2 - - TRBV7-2 CASSLDGMGTDGYTF TGTGCCAGCAGCTTAGATGGGATGGGGACTGATGGCTACACCTTC
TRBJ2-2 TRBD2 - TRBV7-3 CASSRGLAGVTGELFF TGTGCCAGCAGCCGAGGACTAGCGGGAGTCACCGGGGAGCTGTTTTTT
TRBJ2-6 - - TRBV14 CASSPGILLSGANVLTF TGTGCCAGCAGCCCAGGAATCCTTCTCTCTGGGGCCAACGTCCTGACTTTC
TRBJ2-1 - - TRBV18 CASSSSDEQFF TGTGCCAGCTCATCCAGCGATGAGCAGTTCTTC